This passage covers 4 T cell receptor beta chains from one sample sequenced in a study of cytomegalovirus exposure and HLA in healthy donors. A multiplex PCR was run with 60 Vbeta primers and 13 Jbeta primers. Assay: immunoSEQ multiplex PCR; the TCRdb copy retains only in-frame clones and omits some. The sample yields about 94,000 clones, around 69% seen once. Sequencing input: PBMCs. All receptors come from a man aged 25 to 40 in good health and CMV-seronegative.

The sample holds a few counts of this clone. The genes are TRBV5-1 and TRBJ2-1; unclear D gene. Per the germline V gene, CDR1 is SGHRS and CDR2 is YFSETQ. The CDR3 has 12 residues. Trimming cost V 6 bases and J 0 bases, with 4 bases left between them. This CDR3 is CASKSSYNEQFF. The DNA for the CDR3 is TGCGCCAGCAAGAGCTCCTACAATGAGCAGTTCTTC.

The V call is TRBV15, the J call TRBJ2-1; D is unclear. V lost 3 bases to trimming and J lost 7 bases, with 16 bases between them. This CDR3 spans 15 amino acids. Germline assignment: CDR1 LNHNV and CDR2 YYDKDF (reference sequence). The CDR3 sequence: CATSSLIIRRNEQFF. The CDR3 DNA follows: TGTGCCACCAGCAGTTTAATTATCCGGCGGAATGAGCAGTTCTTC.

The chain employs TRBV6-1 and TRBJ2-1; a possible D gene is TRBD2 (5 bases). The germline V and J ends were trimmed by 0 bases and 3 bases, with 15 bases remaining between them. The CDR3 loop spans 17 amino acids. The V gene's germline CDR1 is MNHNS and CDR2 SASEGT. The CDR3 bases are TGTGCCAGCAGTGAAGCGAACCATCTAGCCCACTACAATGAGCAGTTCTTC. Its protein is CASSEANHLAHYNEQFF.

The chain has TRBV15 and TRBJ1-5; D gene unclear. The CDR3 runs to 15 residues. Between the trimmed V and J ends, which lost 3 bases and 7 bases, there was a span of 16 bases. Germline CDR1 LNHNV, CDR2 YYDKDF (reference sequence). The CDR3, as DNA: TGTGCCACCAGCAGGGATGTTGAGGGAGGGCAGCCCCAGCATTTT. This codes for CATSRDVEGGQPQHF.